This TCR beta chain was captured in a study of shared clonotypes between healthy human individuals. The table came from immunoSEQ multiplex PCR; TCRdb's copy has only in-frame clones and leaves some out. Of about a million clones listed, about 80% are singletons. The CDR3 runs 18 residues. The germline CDR1 and CDR2 sequences are MNHNS and SASEGT. V was pared by 2 bases and J by 9 bases, with 12 bases of the junction left unmatched. Sequences were obtained from memory CD4+ T cells from PBMCs. This sample's subset: CD45RA-negative fraction. J is TRBJ2-4 and V is TRBV6-1; 14 bases fit TRBD2. The clonotype comes from a man younger than 35 in good health. Some clones in this sample may be carry-over from other donors' samples. The CDR3 sequence: CASSERAGRLAGGGIQYF. DNA of the CDR3: TGTGCCAGCAGTGAAAGGGCGGGAAGACTAGCGGGAGGGGGCATTCAGTACTTC.